The present TCR beta chain was sequenced within a study of blood T cell repertoires in COVID-19. Some clones are missing from TCRdb's copy, which holds only in-frame ones; the method was immunoSEQ multiplex PCR. The profile shows 120,000 to 150,000 clones, around nine tenths of them singletons. This clone was recorded a few times. The CDR3 is 15 residues long. The V gene's germline CDR1 is SGHRS and CDR2 YFSETQ. V lost 0 bases to trimming and J lost 5 bases, with 15 bases between them. The source of this sequence is a woman in her 40s with acute or convalescent COVID-19. The source material was peripheral blood. The V and J genes are TRBV5-1 and TRBJ2-7, with D perhaps TRBD1 (6 bases). This chain's CDR3 is CASSLAAGVWDEQYF. The CDR3 DNA is TGCGCCAGCAGCTTGGCCGCAGGGGTCTGGGACGAGCAGTACTTC.